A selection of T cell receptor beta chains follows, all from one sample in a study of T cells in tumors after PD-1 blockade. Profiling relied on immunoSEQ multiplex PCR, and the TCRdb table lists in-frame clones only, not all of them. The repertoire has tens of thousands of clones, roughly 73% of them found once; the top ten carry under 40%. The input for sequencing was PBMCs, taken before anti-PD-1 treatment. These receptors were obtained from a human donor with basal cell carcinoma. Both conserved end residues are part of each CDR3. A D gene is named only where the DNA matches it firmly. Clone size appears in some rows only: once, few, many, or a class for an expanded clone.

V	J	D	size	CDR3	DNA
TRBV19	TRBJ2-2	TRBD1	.	CASSPGTGGTGELFF	TGTGCCAGTAGTCCGGGGACAGGAGGGACCGGGGAGCTGTTTTTT
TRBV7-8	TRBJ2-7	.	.	CASSPWGDSYEQYF	TGTGCCAGCAGCCCCTGGGGGGACTCCTACGAGCAGTACTTC
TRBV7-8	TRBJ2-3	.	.	CASSPSTTDTQYF	TGTGCCAGCAGCCCTTCGACGACAGATACGCAGTATTTT
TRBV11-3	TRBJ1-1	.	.	CASSFGTEAFF	TGTGCCAGCAGCTTTGGCACTGAAGCTTTCTTT
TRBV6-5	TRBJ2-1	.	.	CASSPEGSYNEQFF	TGTGCCAGCAGCCCCGAAGGCTCCTACAATGAGCAGTTCTTC
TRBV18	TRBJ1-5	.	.	CASSPRQLRENQPQHF	TGTGCCAGCTCACCACGGCAACTCAGGGAAAATCAGCCCCAGCATTTT
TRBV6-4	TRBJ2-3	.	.	CASSDSMGDTQYF	TGTGCCAGCAGTGACTCGATGGGAGATACGCAGTATTTT
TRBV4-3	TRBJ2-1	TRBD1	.	CASSQNPGQGNEQFF	TGCGCCAGCAGCCAAAACCCGGGACAGGGCAATGAGCAGTTCTTC
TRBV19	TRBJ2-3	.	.	CASSARDKTDTQYF	TGTGCCAGTAGTGCCCGGGACAAAACAGATACGCAGTATTTT
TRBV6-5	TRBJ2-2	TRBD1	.	CASSTQGALTGELFF	TGTGCCAGCAGTACCCAGGGGGCATTAACCGGGGAGCTGTTTTTT
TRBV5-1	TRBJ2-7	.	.	CASSRLTGDPYEQYF	TGCGCCAGCAGCCGCTTAACGGGGGATCCCTACGAGCAGTACTTC
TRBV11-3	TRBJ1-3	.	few	CASSNPPGSGNTIYF	TGTGCCAGCAGCAACCCCCCAGGCTCTGGAAACACCATATATTTT
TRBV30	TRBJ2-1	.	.	CAWSSAGAEQFF	TGTGCCTGGAGTTCGGCAGGGGCTGAGCAGTTCTTC
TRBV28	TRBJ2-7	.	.	CASSLRRGHEQYF	TGTGCCAGCAGCCTCAGGAGGGGCCACGAGCAGTACTTC
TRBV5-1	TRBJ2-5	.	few	CASGSGQSIETQYF	TGCGCCAGCGGCTCTGGACAGTCAATAGAGACCCAGTACTTC
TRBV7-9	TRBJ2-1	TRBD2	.	CASSSGGSYNEQFF	TGTGCCAGCAGCTCGGGGGGCTCCTACAATGAGCAGTTCTTC
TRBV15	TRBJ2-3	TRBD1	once	CATSRTGADRVVYRSTDTQYF	TGTGCCACCAGCAGAACAGGCGCGGACAGGGTGGTTTACCGTAGCACAGATACGCAGTATTTT
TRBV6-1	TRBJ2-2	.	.	CASSETGSGELFF	TGTGCCAGCAGTGAAACAGGGTCCGGGGAGCTGTTTTTT
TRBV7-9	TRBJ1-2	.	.	CASSLSQKGGYTF	TGTGCCAGCAGCTTATCCCAAAAGGGTGGCTACACCTTC
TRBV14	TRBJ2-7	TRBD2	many	CASSPSLAGSYEQYF	TGTGCCAGCAGCCCCTCCTTAGCGGGATCCTACGAGCAGTACTTC
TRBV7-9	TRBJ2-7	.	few	CASSHSSEGSEQYF	TGTGCCAGCAGCCACAGCTCTGAGGGTAGCGAGCAGTACTTC
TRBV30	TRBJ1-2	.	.	CAWSVHKGYGYTF	TGTGCCTGGAGTGTACACAAAGGCTATGGCTACACCTTC
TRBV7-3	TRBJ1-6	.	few	CASSLRENSPLHF	TGTGCCAGCAGCTTAAGGGAGAATTCACCCCTCCACTTT
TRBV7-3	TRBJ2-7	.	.	CASSPSRPGSYEQYF	TGTGCCAGCAGCCCTTCTCGACCTGGCTCCTACGAGCAGTACTTC
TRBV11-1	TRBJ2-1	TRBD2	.	CASSPSGGGEQFF	TGTGCCAGCAGCCCTAGCGGGGGTGGTGAGCAGTTCTTC
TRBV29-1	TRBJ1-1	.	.	CSVVGVRTEAFF	TGCAGCGTTGTTGGGGTGAGGACTGAAGCTTTCTTT
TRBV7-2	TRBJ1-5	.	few	CASSLEMGSNQPQHF	TGTGCCAGCAGCTTAGAAATGGGCAGCAATCAGCCCCAGCATTTT
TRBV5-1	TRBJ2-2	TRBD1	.	CASSTTNRGAYTGELFF	TGCGCCAGCAGCACGACTAACAGGGGGGCTTACACCGGGGAGCTGTTTTTT
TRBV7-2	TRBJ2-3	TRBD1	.	CASSPALGTVEATDTQYF	TGTGCCAGCAGCCCAGCCCTGGGGACAGTCGAGGCGACAGATACGCAGTATTTT
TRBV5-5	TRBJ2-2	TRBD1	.	CASSRGQGKIGELFF	TGTGCCAGCAGCCGGGGACAGGGGAAGATCGGGGAGCTGTTTTTT
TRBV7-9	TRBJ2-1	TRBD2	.	CASSRLAGEYNEQFF	TGTGCCAGCAGTCGACTAGCGGGAGAGTACAATGAGCAGTTCTTC
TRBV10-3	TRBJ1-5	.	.	CAISSQGNQPQHF	TGTGCCATCAGTTCTCAGGGAAATCAGCCCCAGCATTTT
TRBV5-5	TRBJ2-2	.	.	CASSLAPGTGELFF	TGTGCCAGCAGCTTGGCCCCGGGCACCGGGGAGCTGTTTTTT
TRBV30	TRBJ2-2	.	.	CAWFPGRGTGELFF	TGTGCCTGGTTTCCGGGACGGGGGACCGGGGAGCTGTTTTTT
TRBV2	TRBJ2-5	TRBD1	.	CASSFGQDQETQYF	TGTGCCAGCAGTTTCGGACAGGACCAAGAGACCCAGTACTTC
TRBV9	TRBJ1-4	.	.	CASSVSRNPGEKLFF	TGTGCCAGCAGCGTATCCCGCAATCCAGGGGAAAAACTGTTTTTT
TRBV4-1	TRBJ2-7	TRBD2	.	CASSEVPGAGVSYEQYF	TGCGCCAGCAGCGAAGTCCCGGGAGCGGGAGTCTCCTACGAGCAGTACTTC
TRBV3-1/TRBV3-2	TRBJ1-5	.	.	CASSQGRRGTGQPQHF	TGTGCCAGCAGCCAAGGACGGCGCGGTACGGGTCAGCCCCAGCATTTT
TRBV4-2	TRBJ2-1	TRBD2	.	CASSQDIERGGGREQFF	TGTGCCAGCAGCCAAGATATCGAGCGGGGGGGCGGTCGGGAGCAGTTCTTC
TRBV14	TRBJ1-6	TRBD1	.	CASSLQGFGNSPLHF	TGTGCCAGCAGCTTACAGGGGTTTGGTAATTCACCCCTCCACTTT
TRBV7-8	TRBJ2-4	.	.	CASSFTTGPKNIQYF	TGTGCCAGCAGCTTCACGACAGGACCCAAAAACATTCAGTACTTC
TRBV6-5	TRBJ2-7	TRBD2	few	CASSPQAGVNYEQYF	TGTGCCAGCAGCCCCCAAGCGGGAGTAAACTACGAGCAGTACTTC
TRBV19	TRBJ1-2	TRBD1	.	CASTIRDRVGNGYTF	TGTGCCAGTACCATCCGGGACAGGGTCGGAAATGGCTACACCTTC
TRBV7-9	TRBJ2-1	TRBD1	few	CASTLQGAQFDEQFF	TGTGCCAGTACTTTACAGGGGGCGCAGTTTGATGAGCAGTTCTTC
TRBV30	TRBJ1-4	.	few	CAWSVMDNEKLFF	TGTGCCTGGAGTGTGATGGATAATGAAAAACTGTTTTTT
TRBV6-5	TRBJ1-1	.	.	CASSYLTENTEAFF	TGTGCCAGCAGTTACCTGACAGAAAACACTGAAGCTTTCTTT
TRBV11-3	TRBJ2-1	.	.	CASKGKSSYNEQFF	TGTGCCAGCAAGGGCAAAAGCTCCTACAATGAGCAGTTCTTC
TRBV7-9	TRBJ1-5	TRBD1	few	CASSLGQGQPQHF	TGTGCCAGCAGCTTAGGACAGGGCCAGCCCCAGCATTTT
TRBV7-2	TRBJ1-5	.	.	CASSLQVNQPQHF	TGTGCCAGCAGCTTACAGGTAAATCAGCCCCAGCATTTT
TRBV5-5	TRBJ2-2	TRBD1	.	CASSRDRGNTGELFF	TGTGCCAGCAGCAGGGACAGGGGTAACACCGGGGAGCTGTTTTTT
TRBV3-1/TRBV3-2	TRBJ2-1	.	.	CASSQVASSQFF	TGTGCCAGCAGCCAAGTTGCATCCTCTCAGTTCTTC
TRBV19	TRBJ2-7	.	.	CASSGRGAHEQYF	TGTGCCAGTAGTGGACGGGGGGCCCACGAGCAGTACTTC
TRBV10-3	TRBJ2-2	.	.	CAIGDTGELFF	TGTGCCATCGGAGACACCGGGGAGCTGTTTTTT
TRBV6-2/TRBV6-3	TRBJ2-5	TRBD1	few	CASSDDRGLAETQYF	TGTGCCAGCAGTGACGACAGGGGGCTGGCGGAGACCCAGTACTTC
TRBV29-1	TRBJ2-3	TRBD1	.	CSVEGTGVTDTQYF	TGCAGCGTTGAAGGGACAGGGGTAACAGATACGCAGTATTTT